Below are 20 T cell receptor beta chains sequenced from a single sample in a study of blood T cell repertoires in COVID-19. The assay was immunoSEQ multiplex PCR, and TCRdb's table has in-frame clones only and misses some. The data hold 300,000 to 400,000 clones, with almost 90% observed a single time. Specimen: peripheral blood. The receptors were sampled from a woman in her 70s with COVID-19, enrolled during active disease.

The V call is TRBV5-1, the J call TRBJ2-3; a possible D gene is TRBD1 (6 bases). The CDR3 length is 13 residues. The ends were cut back, 0 bases at V and 6 bases at J, with 8 bases in the middle. From germline, CDR1 is SGHRS and CDR2 YFSETQ. The CDR3 nucleotides are TGCGCCAGCAGCTTGGACAGGGCCGATACGCAGTATTTT. Translated: CASSLDRADTQYF. The variable domain in full, with the rest retrieved from reference TRBV5-1 and TRBJ2-3, is KAGVTQTPRYLIKTRGQQVTLSCSPISGHRSVSWYQQTPGQGLQFLFEYFSETQRNKGNFPGRFSGRQFSNSRSEMNVSTLELGDSALYLCASSLDRADTQYFGPGTRLTVL.

The chain has TRBV11-2 and TRBJ1-2, with 9 bases identical to TRBD1. CDR3 length: 14 amino acids. Looked up from germline, CDR1 is SGHAT and CDR2 is FQNNGV. J gave up 2 bases and V 5 bases, and 3 bases lay outside the gene matches. CDR3 sequence (DNA): TGTGCCAGCAGCACAGGGGGCGCGAACTATGGCTACACCTTC. This codes for CASSTGGANYGYTF.

This chain connects TRBV5-4 to TRBJ1-1; possible D gene TRBD1, 5 bases. Trimming pared 6 bases from V and 0 bases from J, leaving 15 bases between. CDR1 and CDR2 (germline): SGHNT, YYREEE (reference sequence). The CDR3 totals 15 residues. The CDR3 bases are TGTGCCAGCATCGAAGGGTGGGGCATGAACACTGAAGCTTTCTTT. Its protein product is CASIEGWGMNTEAFF.

The CDR3 protein is CASSDTGGPSGNTIYF. The CDR3 nucleotides read TGTGCCAGCAGTGATACAGGGGGACCGTCTGGAAACACCATATATTTT. This chain links TRBV6-1 with TRBJ1-3, with 8 bases aligning to TRBD1. V was clipped by 3 bases and J by 1 base; unmatched bases: 5. Germline assignment: CDR1 MNHNS and CDR2 SASEGT. This CDR3 has 16 residues.

As DNA, the CDR3 is TGTGCCAGCAGCTTAGCGAGTGACAGCGGCTACACCTTC. This translates into CASSLASDSGYTF. V and J are TRBV7-9 and TRBJ1-2, with D perhaps matching TRBD1 (5 bases). The CDR3 runs to 13 residues. The V gene lost 0 bases and the J gene lost 8 bases, with 10 bases spanning the gap. In germline, CDR1 is SEHNR, CDR2 FQNEAQ (reference sequence).

The rearrangement links TRBV3-1 (or the pseudogene TRBV3-2) to TRBJ1-5; D remains unclear. The V end was cut by 1 base, the J end by 7 bases, with 8 bases between. CDR1 and CDR2 (germline): LGHDT, YNNKEL (reference sequence). The CDR3 sequence is 13 residues long. In nucleotides, the CDR3 is TGTGCCAGCAGCCAAGCGGTTTTCCAGCCCCAGCATTTT. This sequence encodes CASSQAVFQPQHF.

This clone came up a few times. The J gene is TRBJ1-2, the V gene TRBV7-9, with 9 nucleotides matching TRBD1. The CDR3 runs to 15 residues. Germline lookup yields CDR1 SEHNR and CDR2 FQNEAQ (reference sequence). V was pared by 2 bases and J by 4 bases, with 5 bases of the junction left unmatched. The DNA of the CDR3 is TGTGCCAGCAGCTTAACAGGGACAGGGCTCTATGGCTACACCTTC. It is translated as CASSLTGTGLYGYTF.

The chain links TRBV5-6 to TRBJ2-5; D perhaps matches TRBD1 (6 bases). Trimming removed 0 bases from V and 2 bases from J, with 11 bases in between. This CDR3 contains 15 residues. The V gene's germline CDR1 is SGHDT and CDR2 YYEEEE. The CDR3 sequence is CASSLGRGSQETQYF. DNA for the CDR3: TGTGCCAGCAGCTTGGGCAGGGGCTCGCAAGAGACCCAGTACTTC.

V is TRBV19 and J is TRBJ1-1; possible D gene TRBD1, 5 bases. CDR3 size: 15 residues. The germline V and J ends were trimmed by 5 bases and 2 bases, with 15 bases remaining between them. CDR1 is LNHDA and CDR2 is SQIVND in the germline V gene (reference sequence). CDR3 amino acids: CASSPFRAGNTEAFF. The CDR3 nucleotides are TGTGCCAGTAGTCCTTTCAGGGCGGGAAACACTGAAGCTTTCTTT.

This chain uses TRBV7-2 with TRBJ1-2; D gene unclear. The germline V gene has CDR1 SGHTA and CDR2 FQGNSA. V lost 1 base to trimming and J lost 4 bases, with 7 bases between them. The CDR3 sequence is 13 residues long. The CDR3 reads CASSLGGSYGYTF. The CDR3 region has the DNA TGTGCCAGCAGCTTAGGAGGCAGCTATGGCTACACCTTC.

J is TRBJ1-4 and V is TRBV18; a possible D gene is TRBD1 (5 bases). The CDR3 is 15 amino acids. Trimming cost V 6 bases and J 3 bases, with 14 bases left between them. The germline gives CDR1 KGHSH, CDR2 LQKENI. CDR3 sequence reads: CASSPEPGSNEKLFF. The CDR3 region has the DNA TGTGCCAGCTCGCCCGAACCAGGGTCTAATGAAAAACTGTTTTTT.

Only a few counts were recorded for this clone. This chain connects TRBV30 to TRBJ1-1, with D possibly being TRBD1 (5 bases). Germline V gene data show CDR1 as GTSNPN and CDR2 as SVGIG (reference sequence). V lost 2 bases and J 4 bases, leaving 11 bases between the germline ends. CDR3 length equals 13 residues. The CDR3 loop reads CAWSRGSGTEAFF. The CDR3 DNA reads TGTGCCTGGAGTAGGGGCTCGGGCACTGAAGCTTTCTTT.

The rearrangement uses TRBV5-6 and TRBJ1-3, with D maybe TRBD1 (5 bases). Per germline, CDR1 SGHDT and CDR2 YYEEEE. The V end lost 4 bases, the J end lost 2 bases, and 13 bases lay between the germline ends. The CDR3 spans 15 residues. The CDR3: CASSDPGRAGNTIYF. CDR3 bases: TGTGCCAGCAGCGATCCCGGCAGGGCTGGAAACACCATATATTTT.

The V and J genes are TRBV30 and TRBJ1-4; the match to TRBD1 covers 7 bases. The V and J ends lost 3 bases and 5 bases, in that order; junction bases with no gene match: 3. Germline V gene sequence: CDR1 GTSNPN, CDR2 SVGIG (reference sequence). The CDR3 has 13 amino acids. The CDR3 bases are TGTGCCTGGAGAAGGGGACAGAATGAAAAACTGTTTTTT. This translates into CAWRRGQNEKLFF.

CDR3: CSVEDWAGKRTYNEQFF. Written as DNA, the CDR3 is TGCAGCGTTGAAGACTGGGCAGGGAAGAGGACCTACAATGAGCAGTTCTTC. The J gene is TRBJ2-1, the V gene TRBV29-1; possibly TRBD1 for D (5 bases). Looked up from germline, CDR1 is SQVTM and CDR2 is ANQGSEA. The CDR3 totals 17 residues. The ends were cut back, 0 bases at V and 2 bases at J, with 17 bases in the middle.

This clone was observed many times. Other DNA sequences within the sample encode an identical CDR3. The V and J genes are TRBV18 and TRBJ1-5; the match to TRBD1 covers 7 bases. Germline V gene lookup returns CDR1 KGHSH and CDR2 LQKENI. There are 16 residues in the CDR3. With V trimmed by 3 bases and J by 1 base, 6 bases remained unmatched. The CDR3 nucleotides read TGTGCCAGCTCACCCGACAGGGTGGACAGCAATCAGCCCCAGCATTTT. This codes for CASSPDRVDSNQPQHF.

This rearrangement joins TRBV28 to TRBJ2-5, with D uncertain. Trimming removed 3 bases at V and 5 bases at J, with 4 bases between. The CDR3 has 11 amino acids. Germline values: CDR1 MDHEN, CDR2 SYDVKM. Here the CDR3 reads CASSFGETQYF. The CDR3 DNA sequence: TGTGCCAGCAGTTTCGGGGAGACCCAGTACTTC.

Remarks on this clone: This specimen includes other DNA sequences encoding the same CDR3. Here the CDR3 DNA reads TGTGCCATCAGTGAGTCACAGGGGACTAATGAAAAACTGTTTTTT. Amino acids: CAISESQGTNEKLFF. J is TRBJ1-4 and V is TRBV10-3; TRBD1 matches at 7 bases. Germline CDR1 reads ENHRY; CDR2 reads SYGVKD. V gave up 0 bases and J gave up 2 bases; unmatched junction bases: 0. The CDR3 contains 15 residues.

The chain is built from TRBV6-5 and TRBJ1-6; D not resolved. This CDR3 has 15 amino acids. CDR1 is MNHEY, CDR2 SVGAGI, per germline. V shed 8 bases and J shed 3 bases, with 14 bases lying between them. In nucleotides, the CDR3 is TGTGCCAGCGGAGTCCTACTAGGCTATAATTCACCCCTCCACTTT. Translated: CASGVLLGYNSPLHF.

A few counts support this clone. The gene calls are TRBV10-1 and TRBJ1-2; 7 bases are shared with TRBD1. CDR1 is WNHNN and CDR2 is SYGVQD in the germline V gene (reference sequence). The CDR3 has 14 residues. The trim removed 7 bases at V and 4 bases at J, leaving 9 bases unmatched. The CDR3 DNA follows: TGCGCCAGCATAACCGGGACAGTTCCCTATGGCTACACCTTC. Its translation: CASITGTVPYGYTF.